One sample yielded the 22 T cell receptor beta chains listed below, sequenced in a study of cytomegalovirus exposure and HLA in healthy donors. Repertoires were generated with immunoSEQ multiplex PCR, while TCRdb's copy carries only in-frame clones and drops some. The top ten hold around 1% of the sample, which has 300,000 to 350,000 clones, roughly 90% seen once. The sequencing sample was made of PBMCs. These receptor sequences come from a man younger than 45 in good health and CMV-seronegative.

The genes are TRBV7-2 and TRBJ2-7, with 8 nucleotides matching TRBD1. Germline lookup yields CDR1 SGHTA and CDR2 FQGNSA. There are 15 residues in the CDR3. J lost 2 bases, V lost 5 bases, and 8 bases had no gene match. The CDR3 DNA sequence: TGTGCCAGCAGCGGAAGACAGGGGCAGACCTACGAGCAGTACTTC. Protein: CASSGRQGQTYEQYF.

The chain joins TRBV5-6 to TRBJ2-7; perhaps TRBD2 as D (7 bases). Germline values: CDR1 SGHDT, CDR2 YYEEEE. V lost 1 base and J 5 bases, leaving 19 bases between the germline ends. The CDR3 covers 16 residues. CDR3 region: CASSLRTVGGHHEQYF. The CDR3 region has the DNA TGTGCCAGCAGCTTGAGGACAGTGGGGGGGCATCACGAGCAGTACTTC.

The J gene is TRBJ2-2, the V gene TRBV5-6, with TRBD2 as a possible D gene (6 bases). The CDR3 contains 17 residues. Germline CDR1 reads SGHDT; CDR2 reads YYEEEE. V was cut by 1 base and J by 0 bases, with 13 bases left in between. This chain's CDR3 is CASSLRPRGPNTGELFF. Here the CDR3 DNA reads TGTGCCAGCAGCTTGAGGCCGCGGGGCCCGAACACCGGGGAGCTGTTTTTT. Full variable domain (remainder filled in from reference TRBV5-6 and TRBJ2-2): DAGVTQSPTHLIKTRGQQVTLRCSPKSGHDTVSWYQQALGQGPQFIFQYYEEEERQRGNFPDRFSGHQFPNYSSELNVNALLLGDSALYLCASSLRPRGPNTGELFFGEGSRLTVL.

The genes are TRBV7-8 and TRBJ2-5; maybe TRBD2 (5 bases). Between the trimmed V and J ends, which lost 6 bases and 1 base, there was a span of 18 bases. From germline, CDR1 is SGHVS and CDR2 FQNEAQ. The CDR3 is 16 amino acids. The CDR3 loop reads CASSNPSEGSQETQYF. The DNA for the CDR3 is TGTGCCAGCAGTAATCCCTCTGAGGGAAGCCAAGAGACCCAGTACTTC.

The V gene is TRBV4-2, the J gene TRBJ2-7; no clear D gene. The germline gives CDR1 LGHNA, CDR2 YNFKEQ. The CDR3 has 15 residues. V dropped 0 bases and J dropped 2 bases, with 11 bases sitting between them. Here the CDR3 reads CASSQEEYQAYEQYF. The CDR3 DNA reads TGTGCCAGCAGCCAAGAGGAGTACCAAGCCTACGAGCAGTACTTC.

V and J are TRBV6-5 and TRBJ2-6; D unclear. The CDR3 length is 13 residues. Germline V gene data show CDR1 as MNHEY and CDR2 as SVGAGI. V dropped 5 bases and J dropped 0 bases, with 2 bases sitting between them. The CDR3 bases are TGTGCCAGCAGTCTCTCTGGGGCCAACGTCCTGACTTTC. Residues: CASSLSGANVLTF.

V usage is TRBV11-2 and J usage is TRBJ2-2; the match to TRBD1 covers 11 bases. Germline V gene lookup returns CDR1 SGHAT and CDR2 FQNNGV. The CDR3 length is 16 residues. Germline trimming cut 0 bases from V and 7 bases from J; bases unmatched to any gene: 4. In nucleotides, the CDR3 is TGTGCCAGCAGCTTAGAGGGACAGGGGGGTCACGGGGAGCTGTTTTTT. Its protein product is CASSLEGQGGHGELFF.

The chain recombines TRBV15 with TRBJ2-2; no clear D gene. Per germline, CDR1 LNHNV and CDR2 YYDKDF (reference sequence). The CDR3 length is 14 residues. Trimming removed 5 bases from V and 1 base from J, with 8 bases in between. CDR3 DNA sequence: TGTGCCACCAGCGATAACAGGAACACCGGGGAGCTGTTTTTT. It is translated as CATSDNRNTGELFF.

This clone appeared once. The chain couples TRBV19 to TRBJ2-7; TRBD1 matches at 9 bases. Germline trimming cut 5 bases from V and 2 bases from J; bases unmatched to any gene: 4. There are 14 residues in the CDR3. Germline CDR1 is LNHDA and CDR2 is SQIVND (reference sequence). In DNA, the CDR3 is TGTGCCAGTAGTGCGGGGACAGGGCCCTACGAGCAGTACTTC. Protein: CASSAGTGPYEQYF.

This rearrangement joins TRBV2 to TRBJ2-1; D may be TRBD2 (5 bases). The V end lost 0 bases, the J end lost 0 bases, and 9 bases lay between the germline ends. CDR3 size: 16 residues. Germline values: CDR1 SNHLY, CDR2 FYNNEI. CDR3: CASSEARGISYNEQFF. The CDR3 bases are TGTGCCAGCAGTGAAGCACGGGGTATCTCCTACAATGAGCAGTTCTTC.

The chain couples TRBV12-5 to TRBJ2-3, with D possibly being TRBD2 (5 bases). CDR1 is LGHNT and CDR2 is FRNRAP in the germline V gene. The CDR3 totals 12 residues. Between the trimmed V and J ends, which lost 0 bases and 9 bases, there was a span of 7 bases. CDR3: CASGLVRGTQYF. DNA of the CDR3: TGTGCTAGTGGTTTGGTACGAGGGACGCAGTATTTT.

V usage is TRBV18 and J usage is TRBJ1-6; the D gene is possibly TRBD1 (6 bases). CDR3 length: 18 amino acids. Between the trimmed V and J ends, which lost 1 base and 0 bases, there was a span of 13 bases. The germline V gene has CDR1 KGHSH and CDR2 LQKENI. Here the CDR3 reads CASSPRAGEGSYNSPLHF. CDR3 nucleotide sequence: TGTGCCAGCTCACCACGAGCAGGGGAGGGCTCCTATAATTCACCCCTCCACTTT.

This clone is a singleton in its sample. The rearrangement uses TRBV11-2 and TRBJ2-7, with TRBD1 identical over 9 bases. The CDR3 has 15 residues. The germline V gene encodes CDR1 SGHAT and CDR2 FQNNGV. Germline trimming cut 5 bases from V and 2 bases from J; bases unmatched to any gene: 7. The CDR3 spells CASSPSGTGTYEQYF. CDR3 DNA sequence: TGTGCCAGCAGCCCTTCCGGGACAGGGACCTACGAGCAGTACTTC.

V gene TRBV5-1 combines with J gene TRBJ2-3; TRBD1 matches 9 bases. CDR3 size: 15 residues. The germline V gene has CDR1 SGHRS and CDR2 YFSETQ. The J segment lost 2 bases and the V segment lost 2 bases, leaving 3 bases of the junction unmatched. The CDR3 is CASSFRDRDTDTQYF. CDR3 DNA: TGCGCCAGCAGCTTCCGGGACAGGGACACAGATACGCAGTATTTT. Full variable domain (rest looked up from reference TRBV5-1 and TRBJ2-3): KAGVTQTPRYLIKTRGQQVTLSCSPISGHRSVSWYQQTPGQGLQFLFEYFSETQRNKGNFPGRFSGRQFSNSRSEMNVSTLELGDSALYLCASSFRDRDTDTQYFGPGTRLTVL.

The chain links TRBV21-1 to TRBJ1-2. TRBV21-1 is classified as a pseudogene. This CDR3 is 13 amino acids long. The CDR3 DNA reads TGTGCCAGCAGCAAAGTTGGAGGGGATGGCTACACCTTC. Translation gives CASSKVGGDGYTF.

The chain recombines TRBV7-9 with TRBJ2-3; 7 bases match TRBD1. Germline CDR1 is SEHNR and CDR2 is FQNEAQ (reference sequence). The CDR3 runs 12 residues. The J segment lost 14 bases and the V segment lost 5 bases, leaving 10 bases of the junction unmatched. The CDR3 DNA reads as TGTGCCAGCAGCCACCAGGGGGTAACTACGTATTTT. Residues: CASSHQGVTTYF.

This chain uses TRBV2 with TRBJ1-1; 7 bases fit TRBD1. Trimming cost V 6 bases and J 0 bases; bases outside gene matches: 4. Germline V gene data show CDR1 as SNHLY and CDR2 as FYNNEI. The CDR3 has 14 residues. This chain's CDR3 is CASSMGQLNTEAFF. CDR3 DNA sequence: TGTGCCAGCAGCATGGGACAGTTGAACACTGAAGCTTTCTTT.

V is TRBV19 and J is TRBJ1-1; D uncertain. The V gene lost 4 bases and the J gene lost 1 base, with 10 bases spanning the gap. The CDR3 consists of 14 residues. Germline values: CDR1 LNHDA, CDR2 SQIVND (reference sequence). CDR3 loop: CASSTLFKNTEAFF. CDR3 nucleotide sequence: TGTGCCAGTAGTACACTATTTAAGAACACTGAAGCTTTCTTT.

This chain joins TRBV5-4 and TRBJ1-2, with 7 bases fitting TRBD1. The V gene end was trimmed by 6 bases and the J gene end by 6 bases; junction bases not matched to a gene: 8. Germline loops: CDR1 SGHNT, CDR2 YYREEE (reference sequence). The CDR3 loop spans 13 amino acids. The DNA for the CDR3 is TGTGCCAGCACCAAATCCGGGACAGATGGCTACACCTTC. Amino acid sequence: CASTKSGTDGYTF.

This chain joins TRBV27 and TRBJ2-5; TRBD1 is a possible D gene (6 bases). CDR1 and CDR2 from the germline V gene are MNHEY and SMNVEV (reference sequence). The V gene lost 7 bases and the J gene lost 3 bases, with 30 bases spanning the gap. CDR3 length: 19 residues. In nucleotides, the CDR3 is TGTGCCAGCACTCCTCTCTCGGAGGTGACAGGCGGATTTAAAGAGACCCAGTACTTC. Protein product: CASTPLSEVTGGFKETQYF.

The chain joins TRBV6-6 to TRBJ2-1; weak D call: TRBD1 (5 bases). Trimming removed 4 bases at V and 9 bases at J, with 22 bases between. Per germline, CDR1 MNHNY and CDR2 SVGAGI (reference sequence). The CDR3 spans 16 residues. The CDR3 DNA reads TGTGCCAGCAGTTTCCAGGGTAGTGGCGCAATTTGTGAGCAGTTCTTC. The encoded protein is CASSFQGSGAICEQFF.

The gene calls are TRBV19 and TRBJ1-1; D gene ambiguous. Deletions cut 2 bases from V and 7 bases from J, with 8 bases between. The CDR3 contains 12 residues. Germline lookup yields CDR1 LNHDA and CDR2 SQIVND (reference sequence). The CDR3 sequence is CASSISNGEAFF. In DNA form, the CDR3 reads TGTGCCAGTAGTATATCGAACGGTGAAGCTTTCTTT.